Listed here are 10 T cell receptor beta chains from one sample, sequenced in a study of vaccination and CD4 T cells after COVID-19. Cultured CD4+ T cells had their DNA profiled by the Oncomine TCR Beta short-read assay. Each CDR3 protein gets one entry after TCRdb re-called the PCR reads with MiXCR. Of about 16,000 distinct CDR3 sequences listed, around three fifths are singletons. Noted treatment: roughly nine-day PBMC culture with coronavirus spike peptide pools or control peptides (ViraFEST assay). These receptors have no identified antigens. Sequencing used CD4+ T cells from blood, cultured in vitro. These receptor sequences come from a human donor who had recovered from COVID-19.

The chain links TRBV10-3 to TRBJ2-5; D remains ambiguous. V lost 2 bases to trimming and J lost 2 bases, with 6 bases between them. From germline, CDR1 is ENHRY and CDR2 SYGVKD. This CDR3 spans 13 amino acids. The CDR3 DNA follows: TGTGCCATCAGTGAGGGCCAACAAGAGACCCAGTACTTC. It translates to CAISEGQQETQYF.

The chain joins TRBV20-1 to TRBJ2-1, with 9 bases identical to TRBD2. CDR1 and CDR2 (germline): DFQATT, SNEGSKA (reference sequence). The CDR3 length is 14 residues. V trimming: 6 bases; J trimming: 10 bases; junction bases outside the gene matches: 13. The CDR3, as DNA: TGCAGTGCCGCTGCTAGCGGGGTGGGTCGCGAGCAGTTCTTC. This sequence encodes CSAAASGVGREQFF.

The rearrangement uses TRBV20-1 and TRBJ1-6; TRBD1 matches at 8 bases. The CDR3 extends over 15 amino acids. Germline V gives CDR1 DFQATT, CDR2 SNEGSKA (reference sequence). Germline trimming cut 6 bases from V and 8 bases from J; bases unmatched to any gene: 12. The CDR3 DNA reads TGCAGTGCCACAGTAGCAGGGGGCATTTATTCACCCCTCCACTTT. This translates into CSATVAGGIYSPLHF.

The genes are TRBV7-9 and TRBJ1-1; D possibly corresponds to TRBD1 (5 bases). Germline CDR1 SEHNR, CDR2 FQNEAQ (reference sequence). This CDR3 contains 13 residues. V lost 5 bases, J lost 3 bases, and 10 bases lay in between. The chain's CDR3 is CASSRAGDTEAFF. The CDR3 DNA is TGTGCCAGCAGCCGGGCGGGGGACACTGAAGCTTTCTTT.

In this sample, this clonotype is medium-sized. This chain joins TRBV7-2 and TRBJ2-7; TRBD2 is a possible D gene (5 bases). V lost 5 bases to trimming and J lost 8 bases, with 13 bases between them. The CDR3 sequence is 12 residues long. Germline CDR1 SGHTA, CDR2 FQGNSA. CDR3 sequence: CASSPGGPKQYF. The CDR3 DNA reads TGTGCCAGCAGCCCCGGAGGCCCGAAGCAGTACTTC.

The sample holds a few counts of this clonotype. The chain employs TRBV21-1 and TRBJ1-1. TRBV21-1 is described as a pseudogene. This CDR3 is built from 14 residues. The CDR3 reads CASSKGEGRDEAFF. CDR3 DNA sequence: TGTGCCAGCAGCAAAGGGGAGGGGAGGGATGAAGCTTTCTTT.

The V gene is TRBV5-1, the J gene TRBJ2-3, with TRBD2 matching over 8 bases. The J segment lost 1 base and the V segment lost 0 bases, leaving 10 bases of the junction unmatched. The germline V gene has CDR1 SGHRS and CDR2 YFSETQ. The CDR3 loop spans 18 amino acids. The CDR3 DNA follows: TGCGCCAGCAGCTTGGCCCCCTCTGGCGGGGGGCGCACAGATACGCAGTATTTT. The encoded protein is CASSLAPSGGGRTDTQYF.

A few counts support this clonotype. This chain joins TRBV20-1 and TRBJ1-1; D not resolved. CDR1 is DFQATT and CDR2 is SNEGSKA in the germline V gene (reference sequence). Trimming left V 4 bases short and J 3 bases short, with 3 bases between. The CDR3 contains 10 residues. The CDR3 bases are TGCAGTGCTACGTACACTGAAGCTTTCTTT. It encodes CSATYTEAFF.

The chain combines TRBV19 with TRBJ1-5; D unclear. The CDR3 runs to 15 residues. Germline V lookup: CDR1 LNHDA, CDR2 SQIVND (reference sequence). Deletions cut 1 base from V and 11 bases from J, with 18 bases between. The CDR3: CASSIGVSGPQSQHF. CDR3 nucleotide sequence: TGTGCCAGTAGTATAGGTGTGTCAGGTCCTCAATCCCAGCATTTT.

This clonotype has a handful of counts. CDR3 residues: CASSFRRDTEAFF. The CDR3 region has the DNA TGTGCCAGCAGTTTTCGGAGGGACACTGAAGCTTTCTTT. V gene TRBV6-5 combines with J gene TRBJ1-1; D gene unclear. V was clipped by 4 bases and J by 3 bases, with 9 bases between them. The CDR3 consists of 13 residues. Germline V gene lookup returns CDR1 MNHEY and CDR2 SVGAGI.